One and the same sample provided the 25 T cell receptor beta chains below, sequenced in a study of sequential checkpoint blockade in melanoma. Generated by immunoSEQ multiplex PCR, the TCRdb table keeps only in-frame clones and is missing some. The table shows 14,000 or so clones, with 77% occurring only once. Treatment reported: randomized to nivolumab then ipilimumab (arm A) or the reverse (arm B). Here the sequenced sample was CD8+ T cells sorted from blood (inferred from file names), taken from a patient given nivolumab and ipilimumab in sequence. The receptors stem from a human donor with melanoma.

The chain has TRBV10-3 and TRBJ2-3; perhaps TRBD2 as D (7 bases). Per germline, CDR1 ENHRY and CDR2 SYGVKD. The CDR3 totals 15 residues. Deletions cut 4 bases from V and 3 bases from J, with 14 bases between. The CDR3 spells CAISVLGGPTDTQYF. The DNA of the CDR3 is TGTGCCATCAGTGTTTTGGGGGGGCCTACAGATACGCAGTATTTT.

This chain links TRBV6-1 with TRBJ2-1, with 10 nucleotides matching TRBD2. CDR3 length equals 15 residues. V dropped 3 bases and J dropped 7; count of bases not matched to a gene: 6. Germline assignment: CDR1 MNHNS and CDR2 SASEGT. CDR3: CASSDPSGGANEQFF. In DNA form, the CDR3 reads TGTGCCAGCAGTGATCCCAGCGGGGGGGCAAATGAGCAGTTCTTC.

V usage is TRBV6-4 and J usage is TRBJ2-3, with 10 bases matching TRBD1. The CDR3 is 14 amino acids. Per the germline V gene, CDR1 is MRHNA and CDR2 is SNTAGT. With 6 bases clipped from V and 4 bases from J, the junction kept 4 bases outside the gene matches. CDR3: CASRSGTGADTQYF. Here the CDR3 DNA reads TGTGCCAGCAGAAGCGGGACAGGGGCAGATACGCAGTATTTT.

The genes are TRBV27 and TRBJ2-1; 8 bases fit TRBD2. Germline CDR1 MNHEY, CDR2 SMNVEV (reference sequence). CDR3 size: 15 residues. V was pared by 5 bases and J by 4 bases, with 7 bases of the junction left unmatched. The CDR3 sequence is CASSPAGTSYNEQFF. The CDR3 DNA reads TGTGCCAGCAGTCCCGCCGGGACTAGTTACAATGAGCAGTTCTTC.

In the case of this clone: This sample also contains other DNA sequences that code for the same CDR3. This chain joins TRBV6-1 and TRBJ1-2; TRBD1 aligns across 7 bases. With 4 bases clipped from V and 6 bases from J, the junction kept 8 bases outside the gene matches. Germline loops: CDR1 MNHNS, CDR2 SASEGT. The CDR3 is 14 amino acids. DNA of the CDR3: TGTGCCAGCAGTGCTGGCGGACAGGCAGATGGCTACACCTTC. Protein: CASSAGGQADGYTF.

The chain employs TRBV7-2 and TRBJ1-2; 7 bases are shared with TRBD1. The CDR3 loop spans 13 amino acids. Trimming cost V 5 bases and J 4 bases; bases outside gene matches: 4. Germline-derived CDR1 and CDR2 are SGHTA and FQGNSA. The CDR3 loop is CASSRGQIYGYTF. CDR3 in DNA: TGTGCCAGCAGCCGGGGACAGATCTATGGCTACACCTTC.

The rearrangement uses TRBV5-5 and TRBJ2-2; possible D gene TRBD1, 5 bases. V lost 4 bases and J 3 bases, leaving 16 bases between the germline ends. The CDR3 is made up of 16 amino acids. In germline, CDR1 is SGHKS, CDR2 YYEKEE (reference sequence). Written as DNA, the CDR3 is TGTGCCAGCAGCATTACCATTCAGGGATACACCGGGGAGCTGTTTTTT. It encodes CASSITIQGYTGELFF.

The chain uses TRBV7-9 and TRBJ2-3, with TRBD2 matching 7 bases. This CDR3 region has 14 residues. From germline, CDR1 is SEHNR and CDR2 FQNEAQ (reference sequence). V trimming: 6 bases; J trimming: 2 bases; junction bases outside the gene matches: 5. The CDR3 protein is CASSSGGFTDTQYF. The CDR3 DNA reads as TGTGCCAGCAGTTCCGGGGGGTTCACAGATACGCAGTATTTT. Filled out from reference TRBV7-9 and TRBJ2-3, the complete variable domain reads DTGVSQNPRHKITKRGQNVTFRCDPISEHNRLYWYRQTLGQGPEFLTYFQNEAQLEKSRLLSDRFSAERPKGSFSTLEIQRTEQGDSAMYLCASSSGGFTDTQYFGPGTRLTVL.

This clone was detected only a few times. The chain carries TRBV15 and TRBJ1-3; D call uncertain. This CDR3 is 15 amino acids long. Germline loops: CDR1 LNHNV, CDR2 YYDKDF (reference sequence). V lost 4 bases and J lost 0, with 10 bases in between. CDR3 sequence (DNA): TGTGCCACCAGCAACCCGTGGAGCTCTGGAAACACCATATATTTT. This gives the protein CATSNPWSSGNTIYF.

The CDR3 loop reads CASRTSGYQETQYF. In nucleotides, the CDR3 is TGTGCCAGCAGGACTAGCGGGTACCAAGAGACCCAGTACTTC. This chain links TRBV27 with TRBJ2-5; 10 bases are shared with TRBD2. Germline loops: CDR1 MNHEY, CDR2 SMNVEV (reference sequence). The CDR3 has 14 amino acids. Germline trimming cut 6 bases from V and 0 bases from J; bases unmatched to any gene: 1.

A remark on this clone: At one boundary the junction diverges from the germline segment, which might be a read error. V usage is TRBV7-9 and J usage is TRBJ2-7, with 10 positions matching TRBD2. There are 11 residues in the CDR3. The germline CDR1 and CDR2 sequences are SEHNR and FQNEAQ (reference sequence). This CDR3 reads CASSPSGSIYF. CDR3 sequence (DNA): TGTGCCAGCAGCCCTAGCGGGAGTATCTATTTC.

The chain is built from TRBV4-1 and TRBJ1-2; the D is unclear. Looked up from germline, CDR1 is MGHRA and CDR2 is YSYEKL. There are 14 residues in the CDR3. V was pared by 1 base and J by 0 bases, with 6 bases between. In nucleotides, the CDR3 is TGCGCCAGCAGCCAAGTCGGGTCTAACTATGGCTACACCTTC. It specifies CASSQVGSNYGYTF.

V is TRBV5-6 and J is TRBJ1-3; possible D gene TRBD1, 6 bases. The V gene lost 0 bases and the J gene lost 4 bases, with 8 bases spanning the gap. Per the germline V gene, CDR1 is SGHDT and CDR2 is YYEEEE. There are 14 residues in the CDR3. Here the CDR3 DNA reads TGTGCCAGCAGCTTGGTTGGGACAGGAAACACCATATATTTT. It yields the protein CASSLVGTGNTIYF.

CDR3 amino acids: CASSGTGSFYEQYF. The CDR3, as DNA: TGCGCCAGCAGTGGGACAGGGTCCTTCTACGAGCAGTACTTC. The chain has TRBV10-2 and TRBJ2-7, with 8 nucleotides matching TRBD1. The CDR3 is 14 amino acids. V lost 4 bases, J lost 3 bases, and 5 bases stayed unmatched. Germline V lookup: CDR1 WSHSY, CDR2 SAAADI.

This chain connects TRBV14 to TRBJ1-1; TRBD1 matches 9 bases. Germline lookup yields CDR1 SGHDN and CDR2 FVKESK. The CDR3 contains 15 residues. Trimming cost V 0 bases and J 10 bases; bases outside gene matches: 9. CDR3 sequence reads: CASSQESGTGYLAFF. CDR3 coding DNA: TGTGCCAGCAGCCAAGAGTCCGGGACAGGGTATTTAGCTTTCTTT.

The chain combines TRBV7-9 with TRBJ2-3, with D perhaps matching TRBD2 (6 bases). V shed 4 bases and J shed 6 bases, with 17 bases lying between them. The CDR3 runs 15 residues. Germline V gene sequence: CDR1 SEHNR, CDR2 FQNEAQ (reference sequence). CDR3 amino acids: CASSSPRELMDTQYF. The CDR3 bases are TGTGCCAGCAGCTCCCCCCGGGAGTTGATGGATACGCAGTATTTT.

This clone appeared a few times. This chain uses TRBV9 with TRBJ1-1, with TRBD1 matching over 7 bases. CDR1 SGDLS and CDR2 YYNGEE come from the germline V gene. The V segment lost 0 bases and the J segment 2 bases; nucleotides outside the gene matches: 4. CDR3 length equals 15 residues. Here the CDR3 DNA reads TGTGCCAGCAGCGTAGGGACAGGCAGTAACACTGAAGCTTTCTTT. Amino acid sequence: CASSVGTGSNTEAFF.

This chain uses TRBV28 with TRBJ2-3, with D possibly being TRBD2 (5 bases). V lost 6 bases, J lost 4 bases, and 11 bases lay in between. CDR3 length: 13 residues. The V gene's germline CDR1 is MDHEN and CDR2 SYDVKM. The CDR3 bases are TGTGCCAGCAGCGAGAGGGCCGCAGATACGCAGTATTTT. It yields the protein CASSERAADTQYF. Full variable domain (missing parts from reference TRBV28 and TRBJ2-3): DVKVTQSSRYLVKRTGEKVFLECVQDMDHENMFWYRQDPGLGLRLIYFSYDVKMKEKGDIPEGYSVSREKKERFSLILESASTNQTSMYLCASSERAADTQYFGPGTRLTVL.

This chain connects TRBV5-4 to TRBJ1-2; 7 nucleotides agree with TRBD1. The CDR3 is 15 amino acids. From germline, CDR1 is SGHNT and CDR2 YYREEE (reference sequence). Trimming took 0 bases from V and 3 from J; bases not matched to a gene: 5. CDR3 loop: CASSLVGQTYYGYTF. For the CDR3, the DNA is TGTGCCAGCAGCTTGGTGGGACAGACTTACTATGGCTACACCTTC. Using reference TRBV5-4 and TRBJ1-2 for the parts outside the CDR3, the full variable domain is ETGVTQSPTHLIKTRGQQVTLRCSSQSGHNTVSWYQQALGQGPQFIFQYYREEENGRGNFPPRFSGLQFPNYSSELNVNALELDDSALYLCASSLVGQTYYGYTFGSGTRLTVV.

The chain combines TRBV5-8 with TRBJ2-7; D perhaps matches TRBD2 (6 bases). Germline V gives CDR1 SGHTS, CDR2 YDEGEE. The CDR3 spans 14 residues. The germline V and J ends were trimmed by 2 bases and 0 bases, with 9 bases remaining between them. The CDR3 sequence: CASSFGGNSYEQYF. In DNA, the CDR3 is TGTGCCAGCAGCTTTGGGGGGAACTCCTACGAGCAGTACTTC.

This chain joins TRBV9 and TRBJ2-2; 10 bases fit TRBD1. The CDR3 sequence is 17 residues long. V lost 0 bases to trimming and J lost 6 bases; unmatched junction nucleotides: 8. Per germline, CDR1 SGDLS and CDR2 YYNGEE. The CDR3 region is CASSVARTGGSPGELFF. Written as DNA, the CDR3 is TGTGCCAGCAGCGTAGCAAGGACAGGGGGTTCACCCGGGGAGCTGTTTTTT.

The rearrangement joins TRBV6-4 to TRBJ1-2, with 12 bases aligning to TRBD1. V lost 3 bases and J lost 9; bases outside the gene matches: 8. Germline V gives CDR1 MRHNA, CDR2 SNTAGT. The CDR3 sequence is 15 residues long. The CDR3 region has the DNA TGTGCCAGCAGTGAGGCCCCGGGACAGGGGGCTAGCTACACCTTC. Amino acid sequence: CASSEAPGQGASYTF.

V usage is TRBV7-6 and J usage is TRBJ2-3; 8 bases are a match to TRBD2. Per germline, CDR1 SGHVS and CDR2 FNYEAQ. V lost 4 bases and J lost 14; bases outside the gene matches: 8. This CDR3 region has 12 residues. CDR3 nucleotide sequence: TGTGCCAGCAGCTCGGCCGGGACTAGTCGGTATTTT. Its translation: CASSSAGTSRYF.

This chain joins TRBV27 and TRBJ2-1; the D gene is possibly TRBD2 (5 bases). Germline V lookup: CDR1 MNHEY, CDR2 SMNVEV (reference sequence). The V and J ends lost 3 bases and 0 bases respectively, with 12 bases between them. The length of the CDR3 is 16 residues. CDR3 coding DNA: TGTGCCAGCAGTTTCTCGGGGTCCAGCTCCTACAATGAGCAGTTCTTC. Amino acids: CASSFSGSSSYNEQFF.

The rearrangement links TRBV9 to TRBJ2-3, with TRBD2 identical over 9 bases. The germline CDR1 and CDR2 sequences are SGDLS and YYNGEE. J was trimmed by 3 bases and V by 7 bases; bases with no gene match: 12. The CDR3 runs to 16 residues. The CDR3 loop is CASGDPFSGGTDTQYF. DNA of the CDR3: TGTGCCAGCGGAGACCCCTTTAGCGGGGGAACAGATACGCAGTATTTT.